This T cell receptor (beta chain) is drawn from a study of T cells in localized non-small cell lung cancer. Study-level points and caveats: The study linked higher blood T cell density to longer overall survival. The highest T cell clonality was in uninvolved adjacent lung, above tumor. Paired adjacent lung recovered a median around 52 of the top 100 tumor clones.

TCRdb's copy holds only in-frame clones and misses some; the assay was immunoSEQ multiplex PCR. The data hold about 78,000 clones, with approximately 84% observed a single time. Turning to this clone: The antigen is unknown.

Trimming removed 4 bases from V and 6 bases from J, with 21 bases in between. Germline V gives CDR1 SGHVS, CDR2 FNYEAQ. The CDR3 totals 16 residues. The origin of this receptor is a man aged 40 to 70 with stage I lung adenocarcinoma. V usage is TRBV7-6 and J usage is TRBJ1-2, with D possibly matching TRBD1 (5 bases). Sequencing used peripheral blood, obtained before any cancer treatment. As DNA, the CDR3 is TGTGCCAGCAGCTGGGGGGGTAGGGATCAGAGCCATGGCTACACCTTC. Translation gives CASSWGGRDQSHGYTF.